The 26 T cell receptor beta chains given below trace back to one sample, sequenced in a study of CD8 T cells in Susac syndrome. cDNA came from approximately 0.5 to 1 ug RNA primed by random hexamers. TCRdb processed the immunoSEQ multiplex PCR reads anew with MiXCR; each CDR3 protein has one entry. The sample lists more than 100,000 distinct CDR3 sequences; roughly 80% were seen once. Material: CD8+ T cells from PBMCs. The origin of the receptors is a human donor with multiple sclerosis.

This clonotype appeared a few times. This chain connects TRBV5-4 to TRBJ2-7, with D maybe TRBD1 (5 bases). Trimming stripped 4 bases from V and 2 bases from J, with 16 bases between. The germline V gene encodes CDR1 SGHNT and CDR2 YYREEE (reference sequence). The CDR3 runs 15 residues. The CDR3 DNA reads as TGTGCCAGCAGCATCGGGCCGACAGTAACCTACGAGCAGTACGTC. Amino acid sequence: CASSIGPTVTYEQYV.

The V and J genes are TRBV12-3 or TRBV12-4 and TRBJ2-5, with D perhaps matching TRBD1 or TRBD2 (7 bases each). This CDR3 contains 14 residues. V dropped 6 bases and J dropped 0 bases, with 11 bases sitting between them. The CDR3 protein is CASSQGGDQETQYF. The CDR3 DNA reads TGTGCCAGCAGCCAGGGGGGGGACCAAGAGACCCAGTACTTC.

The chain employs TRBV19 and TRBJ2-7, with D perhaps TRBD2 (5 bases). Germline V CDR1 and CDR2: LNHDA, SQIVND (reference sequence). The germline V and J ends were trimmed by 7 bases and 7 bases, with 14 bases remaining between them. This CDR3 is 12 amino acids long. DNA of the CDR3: TGTGCCAGTATCGGACCCGGAGGAGAGCAGTACTTC. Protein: CASIGPGGEQYF.

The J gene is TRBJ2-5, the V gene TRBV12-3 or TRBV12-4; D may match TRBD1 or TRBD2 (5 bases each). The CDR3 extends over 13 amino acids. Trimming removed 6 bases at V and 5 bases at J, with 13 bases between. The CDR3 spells CASSLHEGETQYF. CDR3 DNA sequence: TGTGCCAGCAGCCTTCATGAGGGGGAGACCCAGTACTTC.

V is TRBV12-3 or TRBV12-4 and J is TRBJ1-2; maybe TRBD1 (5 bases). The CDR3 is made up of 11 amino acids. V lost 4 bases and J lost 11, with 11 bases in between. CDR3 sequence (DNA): TGTGCCAGCAGTTCTTACTGGGGGTACACCTTC. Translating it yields CASSSYWGYTF.

The CDR3 reads CASSSLRGDQPQHF. As DNA, the CDR3 is TGTGCCAGCAGCTCACTCAGGGGGGATCAGCCCCAGCATTTT. The V call is TRBV7-2, the J call TRBJ1-5; 7 positions match TRBD1. The germline V gene encodes CDR1 SGHTA and CDR2 FQGNSA. Trimming removed 4 bases from V and 5 bases from J; junction bases left unmatched: 5. The CDR3 has 14 amino acids.

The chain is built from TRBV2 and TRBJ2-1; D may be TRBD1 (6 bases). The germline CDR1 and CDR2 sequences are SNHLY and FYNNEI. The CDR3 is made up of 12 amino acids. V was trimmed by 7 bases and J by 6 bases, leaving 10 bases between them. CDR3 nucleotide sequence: TGTGCCAGCAAGGGGGTGATCAATGAGCAGTTCTTC. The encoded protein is CASKGVINEQFF. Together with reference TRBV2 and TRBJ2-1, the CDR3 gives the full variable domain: EPEVTQTPSHQVTQMGQEVILRCVPISNHLYFYWYRQILGQKVEFLVSFYNNEISEKSEIFDDQFSVERPDGSNFTLKIRSTKLEDSAMYFCASKGVINEQFFGPGTRLTVL.

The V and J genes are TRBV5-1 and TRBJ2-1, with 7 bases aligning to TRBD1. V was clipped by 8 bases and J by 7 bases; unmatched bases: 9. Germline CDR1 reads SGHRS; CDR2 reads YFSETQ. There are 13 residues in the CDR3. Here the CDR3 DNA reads TGCGCCAGTAGACAGGGATCTCGAAATGAGCAGTTCTTC. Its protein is CASRQGSRNEQFF.

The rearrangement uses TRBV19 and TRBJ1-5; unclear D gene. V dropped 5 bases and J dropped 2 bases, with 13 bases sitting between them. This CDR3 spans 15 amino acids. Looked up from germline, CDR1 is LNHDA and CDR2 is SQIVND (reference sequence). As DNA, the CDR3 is TGTGCCAGTAGTGGACCGACTCGGGGCAATCAGCCCCAGCATTTT. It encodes CASSGPTRGNQPQHF.

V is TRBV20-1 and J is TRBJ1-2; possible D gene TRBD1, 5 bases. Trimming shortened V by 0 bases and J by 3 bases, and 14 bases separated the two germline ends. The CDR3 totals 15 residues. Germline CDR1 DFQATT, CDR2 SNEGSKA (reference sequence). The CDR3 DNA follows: TGCAGTGCTAGAGACCTAGGGAGGGGCGACTATGGCTACACCTTC. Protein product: CSARDLGRGDYGYTF.

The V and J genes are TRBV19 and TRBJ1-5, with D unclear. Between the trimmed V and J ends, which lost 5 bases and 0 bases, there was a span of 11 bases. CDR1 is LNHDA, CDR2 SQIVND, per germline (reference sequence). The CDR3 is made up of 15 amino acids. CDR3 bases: TGTGCCAGTAGTTATGGGGAACGTAGCAATCAGCCCCAGCATTTT. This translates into CASSYGERSNQPQHF.

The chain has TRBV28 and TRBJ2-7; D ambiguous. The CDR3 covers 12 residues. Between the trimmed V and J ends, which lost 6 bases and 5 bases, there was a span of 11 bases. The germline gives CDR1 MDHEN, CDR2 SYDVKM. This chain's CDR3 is CASSNDLHEQYF. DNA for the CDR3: TGTGCCAGCAGCAACGACCTCCACGAGCAGTACTTC. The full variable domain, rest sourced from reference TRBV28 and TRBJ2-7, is DVKVTQSSRYLVKRTGEKVFLECVQDMDHENMFWYRQDPGLGLRLIYFSYDVKMKEKGDIPEGYSVSREKKERFSLILESASTNQTSMYLCASSNDLHEQYFGPGTRLTVT.

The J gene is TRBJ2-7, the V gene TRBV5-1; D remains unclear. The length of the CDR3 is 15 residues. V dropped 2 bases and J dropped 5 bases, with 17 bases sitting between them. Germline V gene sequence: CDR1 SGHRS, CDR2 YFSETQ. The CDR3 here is CASSLPSAVDNEQYF. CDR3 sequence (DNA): TGCGCCAGCAGCTTACCATCGGCGGTCGACAACGAGCAGTACTTC.

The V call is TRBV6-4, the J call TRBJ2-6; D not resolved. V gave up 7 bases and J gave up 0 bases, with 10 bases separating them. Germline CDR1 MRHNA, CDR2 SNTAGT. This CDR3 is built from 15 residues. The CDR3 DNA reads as TGTGCCAGCACCTTAACAGCCTCTGGGGCCAACGTCCTGACTTTC. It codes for CASTLTASGANVLTF.

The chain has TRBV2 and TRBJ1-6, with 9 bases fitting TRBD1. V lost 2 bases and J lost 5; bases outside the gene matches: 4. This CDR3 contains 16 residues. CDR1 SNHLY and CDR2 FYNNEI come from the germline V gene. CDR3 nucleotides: TGTGCCAGCAGTGAATGGTGGGACAGGGATAATTCACCCCTCCACTTT. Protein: CASSEWWDRDNSPLHF.

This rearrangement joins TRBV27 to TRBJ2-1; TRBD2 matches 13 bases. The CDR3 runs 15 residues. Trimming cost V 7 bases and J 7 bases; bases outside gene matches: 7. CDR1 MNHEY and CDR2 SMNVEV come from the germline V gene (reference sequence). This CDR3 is CASTGGLAGVNEQFF. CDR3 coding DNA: TGTGCCAGCACTGGCGGACTAGCGGGAGTTAATGAGCAGTTCTTC.

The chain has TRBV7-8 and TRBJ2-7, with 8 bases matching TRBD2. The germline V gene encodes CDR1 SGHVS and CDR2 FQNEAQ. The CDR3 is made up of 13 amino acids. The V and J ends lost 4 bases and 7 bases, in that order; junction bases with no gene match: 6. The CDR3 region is CASSWVSGGEQYF. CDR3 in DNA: TGTGCCAGCAGCTGGGTCTCGGGGGGGGAGCAGTACTTC.

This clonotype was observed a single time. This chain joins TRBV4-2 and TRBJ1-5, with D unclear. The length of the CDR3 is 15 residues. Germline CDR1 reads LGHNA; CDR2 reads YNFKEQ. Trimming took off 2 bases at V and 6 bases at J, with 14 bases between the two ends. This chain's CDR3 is CASSQNFPGIQPQHF. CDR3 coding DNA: TGTGCCAGCAGCCAAAATTTCCCAGGAATTCAGCCCCAGCATTTT.

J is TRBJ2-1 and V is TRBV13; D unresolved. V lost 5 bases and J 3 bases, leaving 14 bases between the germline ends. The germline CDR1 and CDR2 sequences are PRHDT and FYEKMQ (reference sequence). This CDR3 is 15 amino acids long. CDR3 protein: CASSANPPFYNEQFF. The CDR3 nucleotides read TGTGCCAGCAGCGCGAATCCTCCATTCTACAATGAGCAGTTCTTC.

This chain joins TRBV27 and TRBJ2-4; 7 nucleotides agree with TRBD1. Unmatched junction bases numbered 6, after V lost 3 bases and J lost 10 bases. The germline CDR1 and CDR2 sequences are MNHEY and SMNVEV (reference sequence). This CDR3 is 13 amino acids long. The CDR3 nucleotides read TGTGCCAGCAGTTTCCCCGGACAGGTTATTCAGTACTTC. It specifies CASSFPGQVIQYF.

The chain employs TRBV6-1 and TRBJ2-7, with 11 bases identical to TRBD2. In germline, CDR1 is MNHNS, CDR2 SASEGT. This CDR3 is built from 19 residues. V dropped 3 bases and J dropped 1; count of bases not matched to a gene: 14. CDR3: CASSDRSGTSGIVSYEQYV. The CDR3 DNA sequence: TGTGCCAGCAGTGATCGATCCGGGACTAGCGGAATTGTGTCCTACGAGCAGTACGTC.

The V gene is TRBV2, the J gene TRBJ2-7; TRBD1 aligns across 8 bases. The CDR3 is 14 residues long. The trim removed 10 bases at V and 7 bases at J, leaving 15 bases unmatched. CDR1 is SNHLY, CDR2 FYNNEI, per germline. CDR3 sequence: CATHEDRALGEQYF. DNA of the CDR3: TGTGCCACCCATGAGGACAGGGCGCTTGGAGAGCAGTACTTC.

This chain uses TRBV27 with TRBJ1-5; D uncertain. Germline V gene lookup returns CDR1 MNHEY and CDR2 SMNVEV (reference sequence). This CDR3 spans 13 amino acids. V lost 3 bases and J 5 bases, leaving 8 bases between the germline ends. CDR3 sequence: CASSFGQDQPQHF. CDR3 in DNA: TGTGCCAGCAGTTTCGGGCAGGATCAGCCCCAGCATTTT.

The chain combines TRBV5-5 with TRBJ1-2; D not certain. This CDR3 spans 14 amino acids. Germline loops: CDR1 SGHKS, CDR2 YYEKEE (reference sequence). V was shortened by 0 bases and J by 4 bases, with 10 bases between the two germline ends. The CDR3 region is CASSLDEGPYGYTF. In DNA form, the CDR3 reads TGTGCCAGCAGCTTGGATGAGGGCCCCTATGGCTACACCTTC.

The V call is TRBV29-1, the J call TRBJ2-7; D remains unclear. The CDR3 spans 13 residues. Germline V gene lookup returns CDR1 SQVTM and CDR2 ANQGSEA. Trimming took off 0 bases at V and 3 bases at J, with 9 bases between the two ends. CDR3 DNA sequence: TGCAGCGTTGAAGATCTTGGGCACTACGAGCAGTACTTC. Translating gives CSVEDLGHYEQYF.

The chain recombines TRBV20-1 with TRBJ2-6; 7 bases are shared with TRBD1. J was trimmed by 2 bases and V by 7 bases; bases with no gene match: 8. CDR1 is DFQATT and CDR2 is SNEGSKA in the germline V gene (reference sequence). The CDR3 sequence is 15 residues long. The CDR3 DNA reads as TGCAGTGTTGACAGGGAGAGTCCTGGGGCCAACGTCCTGACTTTC. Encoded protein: CSVDRESPGANVLTF.